This entry lists 20 T cell receptor beta chains sequenced from one sample in a study of T-cell memory formation after mild COVID-19. TCRdb reanalysed the 5' RACE reads using MiXCR and keeps one entry per CDR3 protein. The table lists approximately 300,000 distinct CDR3 sequences, roughly 15% of them singletons. The sequenced material came from PBMCs or a T cell subset sorted from them (not recorded which). These receptors were obtained from a man younger than 35 who had mild COVID-19 (a few samples of this study predate the infection). Cell type and time point are not known.

This clonotype was observed a handful of times. This chain links TRBV20-1 with TRBJ1-1; D call uncertain. CDR1 and CDR2 (germline): DFQATT, SNEGSKA (reference sequence). The V and J ends lost 3 bases and 3 bases respectively, with 5 bases between them. The CDR3 contains 11 residues. The CDR3 DNA reads TGCAGTGCTAGCGGGTACACTGAAGCTTTCTTT. Protein: CSASGYTEAFF.

This clonotype has only a few counts. The rearrangement links TRBV15 to TRBJ2-5; D unclear. Trimming shortened V by 0 bases and J by 1 base, and 6 bases separated the two germline ends. This CDR3 comprises 14 residues. Germline lookup yields CDR1 LNHNV and CDR2 YYDKDF (reference sequence). This CDR3 reads CATSRDYTQETQYF. CDR3 DNA sequence: TGTGCCACCAGCAGAGATTACACCCAAGAGACCCAGTACTTC.

The CDR3 DNA is TGCGCCAGCAGCGTGGAGGGGACAGGGGGCTTAGGGGAGCAGTTCTTC. It is translated as CASSVEGTGGLGEQFF. This rearrangement joins TRBV5-1 to TRBJ2-1; the match to TRBD1 covers 12 bases. J was trimmed by 10 bases and V by 4 bases; bases with no gene match: 12. Germline CDR1 and CDR2: SGHRS and YFSETQ. The CDR3 runs to 16 residues.

This clonotype has a handful of counts. The chain employs TRBV6-6 and TRBJ2-2; D uncertain. Trimming removed 5 bases at V and 9 bases at J, with 16 bases between. There are 14 residues in the CDR3. The germline CDR1 and CDR2 sequences are MNHNY and SVGAGI (reference sequence). CDR3 loop: CASSPPKRSRELFF. In nucleotides, the CDR3 is TGTGCCAGCAGTCCCCCAAAACGTAGCCGGGAGCTGTTTTTT.

This clonotype was recorded many times. The chain recombines TRBV5-1 with TRBJ1-2, with D hard to call. CDR1 is SGHRS, CDR2 YFSETQ, per germline. With 3 bases removed from V and 2 bases from J, the gap between germline ends came to 8 bases. CDR3 length equals 13 residues. The CDR3 DNA follows: TGCGCCAGCAGCTACGGAGGGAACTATGGCTACACCTTC. Translated: CASSYGGNYGYTF.

This clonotype was observed at least ten times. The gene calls are TRBV20-1 and TRBJ1-1; D gene ambiguous. This CDR3 is built from 12 residues. CDR1 and CDR2 from the germline V gene are DFQATT and SNEGSKA (reference sequence). V lost 3 bases and J 2 bases, leaving 7 bases between the germline ends. The CDR3 reads CSASDVNTEAFF. In nucleotides, the CDR3 is TGCAGTGCTAGTGATGTTAACACTGAAGCTTTCTTT.

J is TRBJ1-4 and V is TRBV27; 7 bases align to TRBD1. Germline V CDR1 and CDR2: MNHEY, SMNVEV (reference sequence). This CDR3 is built from 14 residues. The V gene end was trimmed by 6 bases and the J gene end by 6 bases; junction bases not matched to a gene: 7. The chain's CDR3 is CASRRGTADEKLFF. The CDR3 DNA is TGTGCCAGCAGGCGGGGGACAGCAGATGAAAAACTGTTTTTT.

The V call is TRBV12-3 or TRBV12-4, the J call TRBJ2-1; tentative D call: TRBD1 (5 bases). This CDR3 is built from 12 residues. V lost 4 bases, J lost 10 bases, and 11 bases lay in between. The CDR3 here is CASSWGPPEQFF. In DNA form, the CDR3 reads TGTGCCAGCAGTTGGGGCCCTCCGGAGCAGTTCTTC.

The chain uses TRBV7-9 and TRBJ2-5; weak D call: TRBD2 (7 bases). The CDR3 consists of 14 residues. Trimming removed 3 bases at V and 9 bases at J, with 17 bases between. Per germline, CDR1 SEHNR and CDR2 FQNEAQ (reference sequence). The CDR3 sequence is CASSFEGGPRAQYF. The CDR3 bases are TGTGCCAGCAGCTTTGAGGGGGGGCCTCGGGCCCAGTACTTC.

This chain uses TRBV11-1 with TRBJ2-7; D ambiguous. Germline CDR1 and CDR2: SGHAT and FQDESV (reference sequence). The CDR3 extends over 14 amino acids. V was trimmed by 5 bases and J by 0 bases, leaving 11 bases between them. Here the CDR3 reads CASSTPGFSYEQYF. In DNA, the CDR3 is TGTGCCAGCAGCACTCCGGGCTTCTCCTACGAGCAGTACTTC.

The chain uses TRBV7-2 and TRBJ1-6, with D maybe TRBD1 (5 bases). Trimming shortened V by 1 base and J by 13 bases, and 23 bases separated the two germline ends. The germline V gene has CDR1 SGHTA and CDR2 FQGNSA. CDR3 length: 17 amino acids. The CDR3 nucleotides are TGTGCCAGCAGCTTAGTAAGGGGCCCACGGGGAGGTGGTCCCCTCCACTTT. Its translation: CASSLVRGPRGGGPLHF.

Only a few counts were recorded for this clonotype. V gene TRBV6-5 combines with J gene TRBJ1-6; D is ambiguous. The germline V gene encodes CDR1 MNHEY and CDR2 SVGAGI. Between the trimmed V and J ends, which lost 7 bases and 7 bases, there was a span of 17 bases. This CDR3 is 15 amino acids long. CDR3 sequence reads: CASTPADGFNSPLHF. Here the CDR3 DNA reads TGTGCCAGCACCCCGGCGGACGGATTCAATTCACCCCTCCACTTT.

This chain uses TRBV5-1 with TRBJ2-5; 10 bases match TRBD2. There are 18 residues in the CDR3. Per germline, CDR1 SGHRS and CDR2 YFSETQ. V shed 3 bases, J shed 1 base, and the junction held 12 bases outside the gene matches. CDR3 amino acids: CASSSGGLLAGPQETQYF. In DNA, the CDR3 is TGCGCCAGCAGCTCGGGGGGACTACTAGCGGGGCCCCAAGAGACCCAGTACTTC.

This clonotype was observed a handful of times. The CDR3 spells CASSLLGLGSYNEQFF. CDR3 sequence (DNA): TGTGCCAGCAGCTTACTAGGACTAGGCTCCTACAATGAGCAGTTCTTC. V is TRBV7-2 and J is TRBJ2-1; 7 nucleotides align to TRBD2. CDR1 and CDR2 (germline): SGHTA, FQGNSA. The CDR3 runs 16 residues. V shed 2 bases and J 0 bases; nucleotides not matched to a gene: 4.

This clonotype was detected ten times or more. The junction shows a germline mismatch at one end, possibly a read error. V gene TRBV7-6 combines with J gene TRBJ2-1; TRBD2 might be the D (7 bases). CDR3 length: 14 residues. Germline CDR1 SGHVS, CDR2 FNYEAQ. In DNA form, the CDR3 reads TGTGCCAGCAGCTTAGAGGGGGGGGTTAGCCCGAATATCTTC. Encoded protein: CASSLEGGVSPNIF. The full variable domain, in which reference TRBV7-6 and TRBJ2-1 provide the parts outside the CDR3, is GAGVSQSPRYKVTKRGQDVALRCDPISGHVSLYWYRQALGQGPEFLTYFNYEAQQDKSGLPNDRFSAERPEGSISTLTIQRTEQRDSAMYRCASSLEGGVSPNIFGPGTRLTVL.

This clonotype was observed a few times. The rearrangement links TRBV5-1 to TRBJ1-6; 7 nucleotides line up with TRBD1. The J segment lost 9 bases and the V segment lost 4 bases, leaving 7 bases of the junction unmatched. The CDR3 extends over 14 amino acids. In germline, CDR1 is SGHRS, CDR2 YFSETQ. CDR3 amino acids: CASSPQGIVSPLHF. In DNA form, the CDR3 reads TGCGCCAGCAGCCCACAGGGGATAGTTTCACCCCTCCACTTT.

This clonotype came up a few times. The CDR3 reads CSARTFLETQYF. DNA for the CDR3: TGCAGTGCTAGAACCTTTTTGGAGACCCAGTACTTC. The chain couples TRBV20-1 to TRBJ2-5; D not resolved. This CDR3 is built from 12 residues. The V end was cut by 2 bases, the J end by 5 bases, with 9 bases between. From germline, CDR1 is DFQATT and CDR2 SNEGSKA (reference sequence).

This clonotype was detected a few times. This chain joins TRBV11-2 and TRBJ2-5, with D possibly TRBD1 on 6 matching bases. This CDR3 has 14 residues. V gave up 3 bases and J gave up 5 bases, with 13 bases separating them. CDR1 SGHAT and CDR2 FQNNGV come from the germline V gene. CDR3 sequence: CASSLTFRGETQYF. The CDR3 DNA reads TGTGCCAGCAGCTTGACCTTTAGGGGGGAGACCCAGTACTTC.

This chain connects TRBV18 to TRBJ1-6; TRBD1 matches at 8 bases. Trimming at V came to 6 bases and at J to 8 bases, leaving 9 bases not matched to a gene. The CDR3 sequence is 15 residues long. The germline CDR1 and CDR2 sequences are KGHSH and LQKENI. The CDR3 sequence is CASSPRTGKDSPLHF. In DNA, the CDR3 is TGTGCCAGCTCCCCTCGGACAGGGAAGGATTCACCCCTCCACTTT.

Regarding this clonotype: A much more abundant neighbour one base away suggests this may be a read error. The rearrangement joins TRBV29-1 to TRBJ1-1; possible D gene TRBD1, 6 bases. The germline CDR1 and CDR2 sequences are SQVTM and ANQGSEA. The CDR3 is made up of 18 amino acids. V was cut by 2 bases and J by 7 bases, with 29 bases left in between. The CDR3 DNA follows: TGCAGCGTTGAATATGGGTTTTTACAGGGTAAAACCCTCGGTGAAGCTTTCTTT. Protein product: CSVEYGFLQGKTLGEAFF. The whole variable domain, filled in from reference TRBV29-1 and TRBJ1-1, reads SAVISQKPSRDICQRGTSLTIQCQVDSQVTMMFWYRQQPGQSLTLIATANQGSEATYESGFVIDKFPISRPNLTFSTLTVSNMSPEDSSIYLCSVEYGFLQGKTLGEAFFGQGTRLTVV.